These 18 T cell receptor beta chains share one sample of origin, sequenced in a study of T cell changes during pregnancy in multiple sclerosis. Some clones are missing from TCRdb's copy, which holds only in-frame ones; the method was immunoSEQ multiplex PCR. The sample yields 80,000 to 100,000 clones, roughly 91% seen once. Specimen: peripheral blood, collected after pregnancy. The receptors here all came from a female donor in good health, enrolled as a control in a pregnancy study.

The chain carries TRBV18 and TRBJ2-7, with D possibly TRBD1 on 5 matching bases. The germline CDR1 and CDR2 sequences are KGHSH and LQKENI. Trimming pared 0 bases from V and 0 bases from J, leaving 9 bases between. This CDR3 has 15 amino acids. The CDR3 protein is CASSPPPQVSYEQYF. The CDR3 DNA sequence: TGTGCCAGCTCACCACCTCCACAGGTCTCCTACGAGCAGTACTTC.

This chain's CDR3 is CASSSDLRGNYGYTF. In nucleotides, the CDR3 is TGTGCCAGCAGCTCGGACCTTAGGGGGAACTATGGCTACACCTTC. The rearrangement uses TRBV7-9 and TRBJ1-2; TRBD1 is a possible D gene (6 bases). V was clipped by 4 bases and J by 2 bases, with 14 bases between them. Germline V CDR1 and CDR2: SEHNR, FQNEAQ (reference sequence). This CDR3 is built from 15 residues.

V gene TRBV5-1 combines with J gene TRBJ1-4; no firm D call. V gave up 0 bases and J gave up 7 bases, with 10 bases separating them. CDR3 length equals 14 residues. Germline CDR1 SGHRS, CDR2 YFSETQ. CDR3 nucleotides: TGCGCCAGCAGCTTGGAGGGCGCGGGTGAAAAACTGTTTTTT. Translation: CASSLEGAGEKLFF.

The CDR3 protein is CASSRDRAKNTGELFF. DNA of the CDR3: TGCGCCAGCAGCCGGGACAGGGCCAAAAACACCGGGGAGCTGTTTTTT. This chain joins TRBV4-3 and TRBJ2-2, with TRBD1 identical over 9 bases. Germline CDR1 is LGHNA and CDR2 is YSLEER. V was pared by 4 bases and J by 2 bases, with 5 bases of the junction left unmatched. This CDR3 contains 16 residues.

The chain couples TRBV5-1 to TRBJ2-7; the match to TRBD1 covers 8 bases. This CDR3 region has 15 residues. Losses at the gene ends were 0 bases for V and 3 bases for J; bases not matched to a gene: 5. Germline V gene lookup returns CDR1 SGHRS and CDR2 YFSETQ. CDR3 protein: CASSLVAGGLYEQYF. The DNA for the CDR3 is TGCGCCAGCAGCTTGGTGGCAGGGGGCCTCTACGAGCAGTACTTC.

The chain employs TRBV14 and TRBJ1-1, with a tentative D call TRBD1 (5 bases). Trimming removed 0 bases from V and 0 bases from J, with 17 bases in between. The germline gives CDR1 SGHDN, CDR2 FVKESK. CDR3 length: 18 residues. The CDR3 reads CASSQDQETEIMNTEAFF. The DNA of the CDR3 is TGTGCCAGCAGCCAAGATCAGGAGACAGAAATTATGAACACTGAAGCTTTCTTT.

V and J are TRBV7-2 and TRBJ1-5; D remains unclear. V lost 5 bases to trimming and J lost 4 bases, with 15 bases between them. CDR1 and CDR2 (germline): SGHTA, FQGNSA. The CDR3 covers 15 residues. CDR3 nucleotides: TGTGCCAGCAGCCCAAATCCGGGATCAAATCAGCCCCAGCATTTT. The encoded protein is CASSPNPGSNQPQHF.

This clone was seen once. The chain recombines TRBV7-8 with TRBJ2-5, with 7 bases fitting TRBD2. J lost 2 bases, V lost 2 bases, and 5 bases had no gene match. CDR1 and CDR2 from the germline V gene are SGHVS and FQNEAQ. The CDR3 consists of 15 residues. CDR3 nucleotides: TGTGCCAGCAGCTTACTTAGCGGGCGACAAGAGACCCAGTACTTC. It translates to CASSLLSGRQETQYF.

The rearrangement joins TRBV9 to TRBJ1-1; D may be TRBD1 (6 bases). Germline-derived CDR1 and CDR2 are SGDLS and YYNGEE. Deletions cut 5 bases from V and 1 base from J, with 15 bases between. This CDR3 spans 15 amino acids. CDR3 in DNA: TGTGCCAGCAGGCCTATCGGACAGACGAACACTGAAGCTTTCTTT. This codes for CASRPIGQTNTEAFF.

The gene calls are TRBV6-4 and TRBJ1-4, with unresolved D. This CDR3 has 16 residues. CDR1 is MRHNA and CDR2 is SNTAGT in the germline V gene. The V end lost 2 bases, the J end lost 0 bases, and 10 bases lay between the germline ends. The CDR3 DNA sequence: TGTGCCAGCAGTGACGGGGAGGGAGCAACTAATGAAAAACTGTTTTTT. Protein product: CASSDGEGATNEKLFF.

The chain couples TRBV7-9 to TRBJ1-2, with D possibly matching TRBD1 (6 bases). Germline V lookup: CDR1 SEHNR, CDR2 FQNEAQ (reference sequence). The CDR3 runs to 15 residues. V was clipped by 7 bases and J by 4 bases, with 19 bases between them. The CDR3 is CASTPPGTITYGYTF. CDR3 nucleotides: TGTGCCAGCACGCCTCCAGGGACAATCACCTATGGCTACACCTTC. Combining the CDR3 with reference TRBV7-9 and TRBJ1-2 gives the whole variable domain DTGVSQNPRHKITKRGQNVTFRCDPISEHNRLYWYRQTLGQGPEFLTYFQNEAQLEKSRLLSDRFSAERPKGSFSTLEIQRTEQGDSAMYLCASTPPGTITYGYTFGSGTRLTVV.

J is TRBJ2-7 and V is TRBV18, with D possibly matching TRBD1 (6 bases). Per the germline V gene, CDR1 is KGHSH and CDR2 is LQKENI. The V gene lost 0 bases and the J gene lost 5 bases, with 11 bases spanning the gap. The CDR3 has 14 residues. The CDR3 DNA is TGTGCCAGCTCACCACCCGACAGGTACCACGAGCAGTACTTC. As protein: CASSPPDRYHEQYF.

The chain uses TRBV29-1 and TRBJ1-1; 8 bases map to TRBD1. The CDR3 contains 14 residues. The V gene's germline CDR1 is SQVTM and CDR2 ANQGSEA. V lost 0 bases to trimming and J lost 4 bases; unmatched junction nucleotides: 4. The CDR3 loop is CSVEDLDRVTEAFF. The CDR3 nucleotides read TGCAGCGTTGAAGATTTGGACAGGGTCACTGAAGCTTTCTTT.

The V and J genes are TRBV4-3 and TRBJ1-1; 9 nucleotides match TRBD1. CDR3 length: 15 residues. V lost 5 bases, J lost 0 bases, and 4 bases stayed unmatched. Germline-derived CDR1 and CDR2 are LGHNA and YSLEER. The CDR3 DNA sequence: TGCGCCAGCAGCTCCCGGACAGGGGTGAACACTGAAGCTTTCTTT. It translates to CASSSRTGVNTEAFF.

The V call is TRBV7-8, the J call TRBJ1-1; perhaps TRBD1 as D (6 bases). CDR1 and CDR2 (germline): SGHVS, FQNEAQ. V lost 5 bases and J lost 8, with 9 bases in between. The CDR3 loop spans 11 amino acids. The CDR3 nucleotides read TGTGCCAGCAGCGTCAGGGGCGAAGCTTTCTTT. Translated, it gives CASSVRGEAFF.

The V call is TRBV7-9, the J call TRBJ1-2; unclear D gene. Germline V gene sequence: CDR1 SEHNR, CDR2 FQNEAQ (reference sequence). Between the trimmed V and J ends, which lost 4 bases and 4 bases, there was a span of 13 bases. The CDR3 contains 14 residues. The CDR3 DNA reads as TGTGCCAGCAGCTCAAACCGGGAGTTCTATGGCTACACCTTC. Its protein product is CASSSNREFYGYTF.

The rearrangement joins TRBV29-1 to TRBJ1-3; D is undetermined. V dropped 0 bases and J dropped 0 bases, with 9 bases sitting between them. This CDR3 comprises 15 residues. Germline CDR1 and CDR2: SQVTM and ANQGSEA. The CDR3 is CSVEDLSGSGNTIYF. The CDR3, as DNA: TGCAGCGTTGAAGATCTCTCCGGCTCTGGAAACACCATATATTTT. Together with reference TRBV29-1 and TRBJ1-3, the CDR3 gives the full variable domain: SAVISQKPSRDICQRGTSLTIQCQVDSQVTMMFWYRQQPGQSLTLIATANQGSEATYESGFVIDKFPISRPNLTFSTLTVSNMSPEDSSIYLCSVEDLSGSGNTIYFGEGSWLTVV.

The chain combines TRBV12-2 with TRBJ1-5. TRBV12-2 is a recognized pseudogene. The CDR3 spans 14 residues. In nucleotides, the CDR3 is TGTGCAAGTCACAAACGGGGGGGGAATCAGCCCCAGCATTTT. Protein product: CASHKRGGNQPQHF.